These 29 T cell receptor beta chains came from one sample sequenced in a study of blood T cells in healthy people across ages. Through a sample-barcoded 5' primer and a J-beta primer mix, a second PCR was run for about 6 to 11 cycles. In TCRdb, the 5' RACE reads were re-called with MiXCR into one record per CDR3 protein. The sample yields around 970,000 distinct CDR3 sequences, about 53% seen once. What was sequenced was blood. The receptors originated from an older woman in good health.

J is TRBJ2-7 and V is TRBV7-8; possibly TRBD2 for D (6 bases). Germline values: CDR1 SGHVS, CDR2 FQNEAQ. This CDR3 has 16 amino acids. With 7 bases removed from V and 2 bases from J, the gap between germline ends came to 21 bases. CDR3 DNA: TGTGCCAGCAACCCGAAGGGCGGGATGAGCACCTACGAGCAGTACTTC. It translates to CASNPKGGMSTYEQYF.

The chain has TRBV27 and TRBJ2-7; tentatively, D is TRBD1 (6 bases). V gave up 8 bases and J gave up 5 bases, with 25 bases separating them. This CDR3 comprises 16 residues. CDR1 is MNHEY, CDR2 SMNVEV, per germline (reference sequence). As DNA, the CDR3 is TGTGCCAGCCGCTTAGGTAGAGGGGGAGTCCTAGACGAGCAGTACTTC. Translation gives CASRLGRGGVLDEQYF.

The gene calls are TRBV6-2 or TRBV6-3 and TRBJ1-1, with D unclear. V dropped 2 bases and J dropped 4 bases, with 5 bases sitting between them. This CDR3 contains 12 residues. The V gene's germline CDR1 is MNHEY and CDR2 SVGEGT. The CDR3 loop reads CASSYKFTEAFF. DNA of the CDR3: TGTGCCAGCAGTTACAAATTCACTGAAGCTTTCTTT.

This clonotype was seen just once. An end of the junction differs from the germline gene, which may be a read error. CDR3 region: CTSSLSGVLNYGYTF. CDR3 DNA: TGTACCAGCAGTTTATCTGGGGTCCTTAACTATGGCTACACCTTC. The V and J genes are TRBV27 and TRBJ1-2, with no clear D. Germline V CDR1 and CDR2: MNHEY, SMNVEV (reference sequence). The CDR3 spans 15 residues.

This clonotype has a handful of counts. The chain joins TRBV27 to TRBJ2-7, with 7 bases fitting TRBD2. Looked up from germline, CDR1 is MNHEY and CDR2 is SMNVEV (reference sequence). The V gene end was trimmed by 5 bases and the J gene end by 7 bases; junction bases not matched to a gene: 11. The CDR3 is 14 residues long. The CDR3 loop reads CASSPGTLGGEQYF. The CDR3 DNA sequence: TGTGCCAGCAGTCCCGGGACCCTCGGGGGGGAGCAGTACTTC.

This chain joins TRBV7-9 and TRBJ1-2; the match to TRBD1 covers 8 bases. Looked up from germline, CDR1 is SEHNR and CDR2 is FQNEAQ (reference sequence). Trimming at V came to 2 bases and at J to 7 bases, leaving 12 bases not matched to a gene. The CDR3 is 16 residues long. CDR3 in DNA: TGTGCCAGCAGCTTAAAACAAGGGCAGGGGGCGCGTGGCTACACCTTC. This encodes CASSLKQGQGARGYTF.

The V gene is TRBV12-3 or TRBV12-4, the J gene TRBJ2-7, with D tentatively TRBD2 (6 bases). This CDR3 is built from 13 residues. V was cut by 5 bases and J by 0 bases, with 8 bases left in between. This CDR3 is CASSERASYEQYF. The CDR3 nucleotides are TGTGCCAGCAGTGAGCGGGCCTCCTACGAGCAGTACTTC.

This clonotype was observed a handful of times. The rearrangement joins TRBV6-1 to TRBJ1-5, with TRBD1 matching over 9 bases. Germline CDR1 MNHNS, CDR2 SASEGT. The CDR3 is 15 amino acids. V lost 8 bases to trimming and J lost 3 bases; unmatched junction nucleotides: 8. DNA of the CDR3: TGTGCCAGCCCATCCGGGACAGGGCCCAATCAGCCCCAGCATTTT. Translation: CASPSGTGPNQPQHF.

The chain recombines TRBV11-2 with TRBJ2-5; 14 nucleotides match TRBD2. Germline values: CDR1 SGHAT, CDR2 FQNNGV. V was clipped by 4 bases and J by 5 bases; unmatched bases: 9. This CDR3 has 17 amino acids. The CDR3 DNA follows: TGTGCCAGCAGCTCCGGGACTAGCGGGAGAGAGGGGGAGACCCAGTACTTC. It yields the protein CASSSGTSGREGETQYF.

This clonotype appeared a few times. The V call is TRBV7-9, the J call TRBJ2-4; 8 bases agree with TRBD1. The CDR3 spans 15 residues. The ends lost 4 bases at V and 6 bases at J; junction bases unmatched: 8. Germline V gives CDR1 SEHNR, CDR2 FQNEAQ (reference sequence). The CDR3 nucleotides are TGTGCCAGCAGCTCCACGACAGGGGACGGAAACATTCAGTACTTC. It specifies CASSSTTGDGNIQYF. The full variable domain, with the rest looked up from reference TRBV7-9 and TRBJ2-4, is DTGVSQNPRHKITKRGQNVTFRCDPISEHNRLYWYRQTLGQGPEFLTYFQNEAQLEKSRLLSDRFSAERPKGSFSTLEIQRTEQGDSAMYLCASSSTTGDGNIQYFGAGTRLSVL.

The rearrangement uses TRBV7-9 and TRBJ2-1; TRBD2 might be the D (5 bases). The CDR3 has 13 amino acids. Trimming stripped 4 bases from V and 3 bases from J, with 7 bases between. The germline V gene encodes CDR1 SEHNR and CDR2 FQNEAQ (reference sequence). The CDR3 DNA is TGTGCCAGCAGCTCAGCGGTCTACAATGAGCAGTTCTTC. Amino acids: CASSSAVYNEQFF.

In regard to this clonotype: Mismatch with germline at one junction end may stem from a read error. The V call is TRBV20-1, the J call TRBJ2-1; no firm D call. This CDR3 contains 17 residues. Looked up from germline, CDR1 is DFQATT and CDR2 is SNEGSKA (reference sequence). CDR3 nucleotide sequence: TGCAGTGTGGTCCGCCTGGCCTACGGTCCTGGCTACAATGAGCGGTTCTTC. This translates into CSVVRLAYGPGYNERFF.

This clonotype was seen a few times. The chain links TRBV12-3 or TRBV12-4 to TRBJ2-3; D perhaps matches TRBD2 (6 bases). There are 13 residues in the CDR3. V was trimmed by 6 bases and J by 4 bases, leaving 11 bases between them. The CDR3 reads CASSGSRADTQYF. The CDR3, as DNA: TGTGCCAGCAGCGGGAGTAGGGCAGATACGCAGTATTTT.

This clonotype has only a few counts. J is TRBJ2-5 and V is TRBV12-3 or TRBV12-4; D is undetermined. The V gene lost 4 bases and the J gene lost 1 base, with 10 bases spanning the gap. The CDR3 sequence is 14 residues long. CDR3 sequence (DNA): TGTGCCAGCAGTTATGTGGGGATCCAAGAGACCCAGTACTTC. This sequence encodes CASSYVGIQETQYF.

This clonotype has only a few counts. The chain combines TRBV12-3 or TRBV12-4 with TRBJ2-4, with D possibly TRBD1 on 6 matching bases. Trimming cost V 5 bases and J 0 bases, with 11 bases left between them. The CDR3 is made up of 15 amino acids. Written as DNA, the CDR3 is TGTGCCAGCAGTCCTGGACAGAAAGCCAAAAACATTCAGTACTTC. Translated, it gives CASSPGQKAKNIQYF.

This clonotype has just one count. V and J are TRBV20-1 and TRBJ2-6; the D gene is possibly TRBD2 (5 bases). CDR1 DFQATT and CDR2 SNEGSKA come from the germline V gene (reference sequence). Trimming left V 4 bases short and J 7 bases short, with 14 bases between. The CDR3 covers 14 residues. The CDR3 region is CSANPGSGANVLTF. The CDR3 bases are TGCAGTGCTAACCCAGGAAGCGGAGCCAACGTCCTGACTTTC.

V usage is TRBV6-6 and J usage is TRBJ2-3, with a possible D match to TRBD2 (6 bases). The germline gives CDR1 MNHNY, CDR2 SVGAGI (reference sequence). The CDR3 has 14 amino acids. Between the trimmed V and J ends, which lost 7 bases and 6 bases, there was a span of 17 bases. This chain's CDR3 is CASTLRRGIDTQYF. CDR3 in DNA: TGTGCCAGCACCCTCCGGCGGGGAATCGATACGCAGTATTTT.

The CDR3, as DNA: TGCAGCGCTGGAGGAGGTTCTAACTATGGCTACACCTTC. Protein sequence: CSAGGGSNYGYTF. The V and J genes are TRBV29-1 and TRBJ1-2, with unresolved D. Between the trimmed V and J ends, which lost 7 bases and 0 bases, there was a span of 12 bases. This CDR3 is built from 13 residues. Per the germline V gene, CDR1 is SQVTM and CDR2 is ANQGSEA.

The gene calls are TRBV20-1 and TRBJ1-2, with TRBD1 matching over 8 bases. The germline CDR1 and CDR2 sequences are DFQATT and SNEGSKA (reference sequence). With 3 bases clipped from V and 8 bases from J, the junction kept 8 bases outside the gene matches. The CDR3 runs to 13 residues. The CDR3 DNA is TGCAGTGCTAGTGTCCCGGACAGGGAAGGCTACACCTTC. It translates to CSASVPDREGYTF.

DNA for the CDR3: TGCAGCGTTGCACAAGTTAACTATGGCTACACCTTC. Protein: CSVAQVNYGYTF. This chain joins TRBV29-1 and TRBJ1-2; no clear D gene. Germline V CDR1 and CDR2: SQVTM, ANQGSEA. Trimming stripped 4 bases from V and 1 base from J, with 7 bases between. The CDR3 runs 12 residues.

This chain connects TRBV20-1 to TRBJ2-7; no firm D call. CDR1 is DFQATT, CDR2 SNEGSKA, per germline (reference sequence). V was pared by 5 bases and J by 3 bases, with 14 bases between. The CDR3 has 13 amino acids. CDR3 sequence: CSADGQASYEQYF. For the CDR3, the DNA is TGCAGTGCTGATGGGCAGGCGAGCTACGAGCAGTACTTC.

This clonotype was seen a handful of times. The CDR3: CASSRSGRTYNEQFF. The DNA of the CDR3 is TGTGCCAGCAGCCGTTCGGGACGGACGTACAATGAGCAGTTCTTC. This sequence joins TRBV3-1 and TRBJ2-1; perhaps D is TRBD1 or TRBD2 (5 bases each). Germline CDR1 and CDR2: LGHDT and YNNKEL (reference sequence). The CDR3 totals 15 residues. V was pared by 4 bases and J by 4 bases, with 14 bases between.

V gene TRBV12-3 or TRBV12-4 combines with J gene TRBJ1-2, with 8 bases aligning to TRBD1. The trim removed 2 bases at V and 3 bases at J, leaving 5 bases unmatched. This CDR3 comprises 15 residues. The CDR3 is CASSLTDRDYYGYTF. The CDR3 DNA sequence: TGTGCCAGCAGTTTAACGGACAGGGACTACTATGGCTACACCTTC.

This chain connects TRBV7-2 to TRBJ2-1; either TRBD1 or TRBD2 may supply D (5 bases each). CDR1 is SGHTA, CDR2 FQGNSA, per germline. Deletions cut 4 bases from V and 3 bases from J, with 13 bases between. CDR3 length: 15 amino acids. Here the CDR3 DNA reads TGTGCCAGCAGCTCTCGGGGCCCGAGCTACAATGAGCAGTTCTTC. Protein product: CASSSRGPSYNEQFF.

Worth noting for this clonotype: The junction shows a germline mismatch at one end, possibly a read error. This chain connects TRBV14 to TRBJ2-3, with a possible D match to TRBD2 (5 bases). CDR1 and CDR2 from the germline V gene are SGHDN and FVKESK. The CDR3 is 14 residues long. The CDR3 is CASNQESGRDTQYF. CDR3 sequence (DNA): TGTGCCAGCAACCAAGAATCTGGGAGAGATACGCAGTATTTT.

This chain uses TRBV20-1 with TRBJ2-5; D is undetermined. Trimming took 6 bases from V and 11 from J, leaving 19 bases between them. Germline loops: CDR1 DFQATT, CDR2 SNEGSKA (reference sequence). The CDR3 runs to 12 residues. CDR3 in DNA: TGCAGTGCCCCCCCTGGTAACTATGAGCAGTACTTC. The encoded protein is CSAPPGNYEQYF.

A few counts support this clonotype. This chain uses TRBV28 with TRBJ2-6, with D hard to call. The V end was cut by 4 bases, the J end by 2 bases, with 18 bases between. CDR1 is MDHEN, CDR2 SYDVKM, per germline. CDR3 length: 18 amino acids. This CDR3 is CASSSLVDSKAGANVLTF. In DNA, the CDR3 is TGTGCCAGCAGTTCCCTGGTCGACTCGAAGGCTGGGGCCAACGTCCTGACTTTC.

The chain employs TRBV20-1 and TRBJ2-1; the D is unclear. This CDR3 is 11 amino acids long. Germline V gene lookup returns CDR1 DFQATT and CDR2 SNEGSKA (reference sequence). Trimming stripped 5 bases from V and 13 bases from J, with 15 bases between. CDR3 in amino acids: CSAEQGETQFF. Written as DNA, the CDR3 is TGCAGTGCTGAACAAGGAGAGACCCAGTTCTTC.

This clonotype was observed many times. V usage is TRBV12-3 or TRBV12-4 and J usage is TRBJ1-1, with D possibly being TRBD1 (6 bases). This CDR3 has 14 amino acids. Trimming cost V 5 bases and J 5 bases, with 15 bases left between them. The CDR3 sequence: CASSRRGTGTEAFF. The DNA of the CDR3 is TGTGCCAGCAGTCGCAGGGGCACGGGGACTGAAGCTTTCTTT.